This TCR beta chain was documented in a study of blood T cell repertoires in COVID-19. Study summary: The United States, Italy and Spain were the sources of the acute and convalescent COVID-19 samples.

The count of this clone is one. V was clipped by 3 bases and J by 2 bases; unmatched bases: 3. The CDR3 has 14 residues. In germline, CDR1 is SGHAT, CDR2 FQNNGV. As processed by the authors: Estimates of nucleated cell counts were drawn from the amplification of reference gene primers. Only in-frame clones appear in the TCRdb table, and some are missing; sequencing was by immunoSEQ multiplex PCR. That table is the source of V, J and clone size, and D and trimming were worked out from the DNA. The table includes tens of thousands of clones, around 83% detected once. The clonotype comes from a man aged 50 to 59 with acute or convalescent COVID-19. The chain carries TRBV11-2 and TRBJ1-2; 7 bases line up with TRBD1. The material sequenced was peripheral blood. CDR3 nucleotides: TGTGCCAGCAGCTTCCGACAGGGAAACTATGGCTACACCTTC. This sequence encodes CASSFRQGNYGYTF.